Given below is one T cell receptor (beta chain) in context. What it binds is not known. The data were taken from a study of response to subunit inactivated influenza vaccine. Study findings and constraints: The authors suggested that every seasonal influenza vaccination recruits few new T cells.

V lost 3 bases to trimming and J lost 7 bases, with 21 bases between them. Germline lookup yields CDR1 MDHEN and CDR2 SYDVKM. This CDR3 contains 16 residues. MiXCR, run by TCRdb on the RT-PCR reads, gives a single entry per CDR3 protein. The sample has a few hundred thousand distinct CDR3 sequences; roughly 20% are singletons. This TCR came from a man aged 45 to 75 who received an inactivated influenza vaccine. The material sequenced was PBMCs from blood, taken approximately 20 months after vaccination. The chain uses TRBV28 and TRBJ1-2; D is possibly TRBD1 (6 bases). The CDR3: CASSLDAEGRRGGYTF. CDR3 sequence (DNA): TGTGCCAGCAGTTTGGATGCGGAAGGGCGCAGGGGTGGCTACACCTTC.